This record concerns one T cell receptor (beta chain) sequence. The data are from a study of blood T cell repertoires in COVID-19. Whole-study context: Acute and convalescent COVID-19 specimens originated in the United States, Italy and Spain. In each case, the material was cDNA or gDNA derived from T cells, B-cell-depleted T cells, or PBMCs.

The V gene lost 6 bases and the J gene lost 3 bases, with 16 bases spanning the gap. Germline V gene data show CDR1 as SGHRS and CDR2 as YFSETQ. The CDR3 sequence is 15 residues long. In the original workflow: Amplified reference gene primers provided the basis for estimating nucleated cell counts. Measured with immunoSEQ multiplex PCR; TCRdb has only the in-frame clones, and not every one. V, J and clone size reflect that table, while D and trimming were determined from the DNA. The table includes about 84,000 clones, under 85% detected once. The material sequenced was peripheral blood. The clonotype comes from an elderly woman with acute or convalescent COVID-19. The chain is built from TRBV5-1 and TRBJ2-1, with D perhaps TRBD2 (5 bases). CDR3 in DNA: TGCGCCAGCACCCTCGGGGTGGGGAACTACAATGAGCAGTTCTTC. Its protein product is CASTLGVGNYNEQFF.